The subject of this entry is one TCR beta chain. Its cognate antigen is unknown. This CDR3 spans 12 amino acids. V shed 6 bases and J 5 bases; nucleotides not matched to a gene: 4. Germline values: CDR1 DFQATT, CDR2 SNEGSKA (reference sequence). CD8+ and CD4+ T cells taken from blood had their TCR beta sequenced. The control participants were healthy donors, and these controls were matched with respect to both age and sex. The source of the sample is a study of CD8 T cells in Susac syndrome. Random hexamers were used to reverse transcribe 0.5 to 1 ug of RNA. The amplification used immunoSEQ multiplex PCR on TCR beta CDR3; it spanned 54 Vbeta and 13 Jbeta. Using its own MiXCR run on the immunoSEQ multiplex PCR reads, TCRdb lists one record per CDR3 protein. The data show 150,000 to 200,000 distinct CDR3 sequences, with under 95% seen just once and approximately 0.1% held by the top ten. General study results and limits: The number of individuals included in the study's TCR sequencing and HLA analysis was acknowledged as relatively small.

This rearrangement joins TRBV20-1 to TRBJ2-4, with 7 nucleotides matching TRBD1. This receptor was obtained from a human donor in good health. The sample comprised CD4+ T cells from PBMCs. The DNA for the CDR3 is TGCAGTGCAAAGGGACAGCAAAACATTCAGTACTTC. Protein product: CSAKGQQNIQYF.